A selection of T cell receptor beta chains follows, all from one sample in a study of human T cells and chemical hapten exposure. TCRdb passed the RACE reads through MiXCR, listing each CDR3 protein once. The repertoire holds some 74,000 distinct CDR3 sequences, with roughly 13% as singletons. The input for sequencing was whole blood, taken in connection with sensitization to the hapten diphenylcyclopropenone (DPC). These TCRs come from a woman aged 45-59 years with alopecia areata. Some clones in this sample may be carry-over from other donors' samples. Both conserved end residues are trimmed from each CDR3.

V gene	J gene	CDR3 protein
TRBV19	TRBJ2-5	ATRQAGETQY
TRBV7-6	TRBJ2-3	ASSAGLAGGDTQY
TRBV12-3/TRBV12-4	TRBJ1-5	ASSFRQIESNQPQH
TRBV5-1	TRBJ2-7	ASSPVTGASEQY
TRBV12-3/TRBV12-4	TRBJ1-2	ASSLLQGANYGYT
TRBV27	TRBJ2-2	ASSLQRTITGELF
TRBV6-5	TRBJ1-3	ASSRGGPGQRGNTIY
TRBV28	TRBJ1-5	ASRQGSQPQH
TRBV29-1	TRBJ1-5	SVAQRNQPQH
TRBV18	TRBJ1-1	ASSTGESTEAF
TRBV12-3/TRBV12-4	TRBJ2-1	ASSLVPLLAGGGYEQF
TRBV28	TRBJ2-7	ASSPRTIPNYEQY
TRBV29-1	TRBJ2-7	SVEKSTSYEQY
TRBV20-1	TRBJ2-1	SARDGVTPYNEQF
TRBV7-2	TRBJ1-2	ASSPRTAGYT
TRBV28	TRBJ2-1	ASSLLGTGPNEQF
TRBV7-9	TRBJ2-1	ASSPTGTRNYNEQF
TRBV3-1	TRBJ2-2	ASSRSGTPLSTGELF
TRBV16	TRBJ2-3	ASSHSGTSTDTQY
TRBV12-3/TRBV12-4	TRBJ2-1	ASMASGNEQF
TRBV7-9	TRBJ2-1	ASSLTGAGGYNEQF
TRBV7-2	TRBJ2-1	ASSLGPASYNEQF
TRBV21-1	TRBJ2-1	ASSKASGRINEQF
TRBV4-2	TRBJ1-4	ASSRPTGSNEKLF
TRBV7-8	TRBJ2-3	ASSFPGQGRTDTQY
TRBV5-1	TRBJ1-3	ASSFQGALSSGNTIY